These 9 T cell receptor beta chains were sequenced from one sample in a study of OX40 agonist ivuxolimab in advanced cancers. Libraries were prepared by immunoSEQ multiplex PCR; TCRdb keeps only in-frame clonotypes and omits some of them. The sample yields tens of thousands of clones, 82% seen once. The sample in question was CD4+ or CD8+ T cells sorted from blood, obtained in a trial of the OX40 agonist ivuxolimab. The source of these receptors is an adult with an advanced solid tumor such as melanoma, head and neck, liver or kidney cancer.

The chain joins TRBV18 to TRBJ1-4, with D perhaps matching TRBD1 (5 bases). V was cut by 0 bases and J by 4 bases, with 12 bases left in between. This CDR3 is built from 16 residues. Germline V gene sequence: CDR1 KGHSH, CDR2 LQKENI. The CDR3 region has the DNA TGTGCCAGCTCACCACCGGGGACCGCCATTAATGAAAAACTGTTTTTT. Its translation is CASSPPGTAINEKLFF.

The J gene is TRBJ2-1, the V gene TRBV28; no clear D. The CDR3 length is 16 residues. Trimming took 8 bases from V and 0 from J, leaving 17 bases between them. CDR1 is MDHEN and CDR2 is SYDVKM in the germline V gene. This chain's CDR3 is CASYSSAPSSYNEQFF. CDR3 nucleotide sequence: TGTGCCAGCTATTCCTCGGCGCCGAGCTCCTACAATGAGCAGTTCTTC. Based on the CDR3 plus reference TRBV28 and TRBJ2-1, the full variable domain is DVKVTQSSRYLVKRTGEKVFLECVQDMDHENMFWYRQDPGLGLRLIYFSYDVKMKEKGDIPEGYSVSREKKERFSLILESASTNQTSMYLCASYSSAPSSYNEQFFGPGTRLTVL.

The rearrangement uses TRBV2 and TRBJ2-1; 10 bases map to TRBD1. The CDR3 consists of 15 residues. J was trimmed by 6 bases and V by 2 bases; bases with no gene match: 4. Germline V gives CDR1 SNHLY, CDR2 FYNNEI. The CDR3 bases are TGTGCCAGCAGTGAAAGACAGGGGGCGGGCAATGAGCAGTTCTTC. Translating it yields CASSERQGAGNEQFF. Based on the CDR3 plus reference TRBV2 and TRBJ2-1, the full variable domain is EPEVTQTPSHQVTQMGQEVILRCVPISNHLYFYWYRQILGQKVEFLVSFYNNEISEKSEIFDDQFSVERPDGSNFTLKIRSTKLEDSAMYFCASSERQGAGNEQFFGPGTRLTVL.

The chain has TRBV5-6 and TRBJ1-2, with 7 nucleotides matching TRBD1. The CDR3 is 12 amino acids. Per germline, CDR1 SGHDT and CDR2 YYEEEE. V dropped 2 bases and J dropped 11; count of bases not matched to a gene: 6. For the CDR3, the DNA is TGTGCCAGCAGCTTCGAGACAGGGTGGTACACCTTC. As protein: CASSFETGWYTF. The entire variable domain, with the rest obtained from reference TRBV5-6 and TRBJ1-2, is as follows: DAGVTQSPTHLIKTRGQQVTLRCSPKSGHDTVSWYQQALGQGPQFIFQYYEEEERQRGNFPDRFSGHQFPNYSSELNVNALLLGDSALYLCASSFETGWYTFGSGTRLTVV.

The V and J genes are TRBV18 and TRBJ2-5, with D perhaps TRBD2 (5 bases). Germline V gives CDR1 KGHSH, CDR2 LQKENI. V lost 5 bases and J 5 bases, leaving 15 bases between the germline ends. The CDR3 sequence is 14 residues long. CDR3 coding DNA: TGTGCCAGCTCAAGAGGACTGACCGGCGAGACCCAGTACTTC. Its translation: CASSRGLTGETQYF.

This chain uses TRBV6-6 with TRBJ2-1, with 7 bases identical to TRBD1. Germline CDR1 is MNHNY and CDR2 is SVGAGI (reference sequence). The CDR3 spans 13 residues. Trimming removed 6 bases from V and 7 bases from J; junction bases left unmatched: 6. The CDR3 reads CASSQLQGNEQFF. The CDR3 nucleotides read TGTGCCAGCAGCCAATTACAGGGGAATGAGCAGTTCTTC.

The chain recombines TRBV2 with TRBJ2-2, with TRBD1 identical over 8 bases. CDR3 length: 16 residues. CDR1 SNHLY and CDR2 FYNNEI come from the germline V gene. V was clipped by 6 bases and J by 6 bases; unmatched bases: 12. CDR3 loop: CASSARQGLEAGELFF. For the CDR3, the DNA is TGTGCCAGCAGCGCTCGACAGGGGCTTGAGGCCGGGGAGCTGTTTTTT.

CDR3 in amino acids: CASSPPVPYEQYF. Written as DNA, the CDR3 is TGTGCCAGCTCACCACCAGTCCCCTACGAGCAGTACTTC. This chain links TRBV18 with TRBJ2-7; no reliable D call. This CDR3 is 13 amino acids long. V was cut by 0 bases and J by 2 bases, with 5 bases left in between. The germline V gene encodes CDR1 KGHSH and CDR2 LQKENI.

This clone has more than one count but fewer than ten. The chain employs TRBV2 and TRBJ1-5; D not certain. Germline V gene lookup returns CDR1 SNHLY and CDR2 FYNNEI. The CDR3 sequence is 15 residues long. Trimming stripped 0 bases from V and 1 base from J, with 7 bases between. The CDR3 DNA follows: TGTGCCAGCAGTGAAGCCAGGTCCAGCAATCAGCCCCAGCATTTT. Translated, it gives CASSEARSSNQPQHF.